A selection of T cell receptor beta chains follows, all from one sample in a study of cytomegalovirus exposure and HLA in healthy donors. Sequencing used immunoSEQ multiplex PCR; TCRdb keeps in-frame clones, though not all of them. The sample carries around 120,000 clones, roughly 80% recorded once. Sequenced material: PBMCs. These receptors were collected from a female donor in good health and CMV-seropositive. Both conserved end residues are part of each CDR3. The D gene is left open where the match is weak. Clone sizes are given selectively: once, few, many, or a class where the clone is expanded.

>many|TRBJ2-7|TRBV25-1|-
CASSLSYEQYF
TGTGCCAGCAGTCTTTCCTACGAGCAGTACTTC
>-|TRBJ2-7|TRBV7-8|TRBD1
CASSLGVGKQGLNEQYF
TGTGCCAGCAGCTTAGGGGTGGGTAAACAGGGGTTAAACGAGCAGTACTTC
>-|TRBJ2-1|TRBV30|-
CAWSVRVLSGEQFF
TGTGCCTGGAGTGTACGGGTTTTGAGCGGAGAGCAGTTCTTC
>-|TRBJ2-3|TRBV11-2|TRBD2
CASSQTSGRGYTQYF
TGTGCCAGCAGCCAGACTAGCGGGAGGGGGTATACGCAGTATTTT
>-|TRBJ2-7|TRBV9|-
CASSVSPEPTYEQYF
TGTGCCAGCAGCGTATCACCTGAACCTACCTACGAGCAGTACTTC
>few|TRBJ1-1|TRBV7-2|-
CASSPRGGRVTEAFF
TGTGCCAGCAGCCCCCGGGGGGGGCGTGTCACTGAAGCTTTCTTT
>-|TRBJ2-5|TRBV6-1|-
CASSEMGGGSETQYF
TGTGCCAGCAGTGAAATGGGGGGAGGCTCAGAGACCCAGTACTTC
>once|TRBJ1-5|TRBV9|TRBD1
CASSSGTERNQPQHF
TGTGCCAGCAGCTCCGGGACAGAACGAAATCAGCCCCAGCATTTT
>-|TRBJ1-5|TRBV9|-
CASSFSAAGNQPQHF
TGTGCCAGCAGCTTCAGTGCGGCAGGCAATCAGCCCCAGCATTTT
>-|TRBJ2-3|TRBV9|-
CASSPGGLVPDTQYF
TGTGCCAGCAGCCCCGGGGGATTGGTCCCCGATACGCAGTATTTT
>-|TRBJ2-1|TRBV11-2|-
CASSYRGGTGSYNEQFF
TGTGCCAGCAGCTACCGAGGAGGTACCGGCTCCTACAATGAGCAGTTCTTC
>-|TRBJ2-5|TRBV5-1|-
CASTVPGYAETQYF
TGCGCCAGCACCGTACCGGGTTACGCCGAGACCCAGTACTTC
>once|TRBJ2-7|TRBV27|-
CASSPDSKIHEQYF
TGTGCCAGCAGTCCGGACAGTAAAATCCACGAGCAGTACTTC
>-|TRBJ2-7|TRBV29-1|TRBD2
CSVGGSGRASYEQYF
TGCAGCGTTGGGGGCAGCGGGAGGGCTTCCTACGAGCAGTACTTC
>-|TRBJ2-3|TRBV7-8|TRBD2
CASSLAGGISTDTQYF
TGTGCCAGCAGCTTAGCCGGGGGGATTAGTACAGATACGCAGTATTTT
>-|TRBJ1-5|TRBV5-1|TRBD1
CASSSGTGVQPQHF
TGCGCCAGCAGCTCTGGGACAGGGGTTCAGCCCCAGCATTTT
>once|TRBJ2-7|TRBV9|-
CASSAWRGPPDRQYF
TGTGCCAGCAGCGCGTGGCGGGGGCCCCCCGATAGGCAGTACTTC
>-|TRBJ2-2|TRBV19|-
CASSITIYTGELFF
TGTGCCAGTAGTATAACAATTTACACCGGGGAGCTGTTTTTT
>-|TRBJ2-3|TRBV19|TRBD2
CASSMGAGGAGTQYF
TGTGCCAGTAGTATGGGGGCGGGGGGCGCAGGTACGCAGTATTTT
>-|TRBJ2-1|TRBV6-6|TRBD2
CASRRTSGVHNEQFF
TGTGCCAGCAGACGGACTAGCGGGGTCCATAATGAGCAGTTCTTC
>few|TRBJ2-7|TRBV28|-
CASSLNSYEQYF
TGTGCCAGCAGTTTGAACAGCTACGAGCAGTACTTC
>-|TRBJ2-1|TRBV6-1|-
CASSSTGSDYNEQFF
TGTGCCAGCAGTAGTACAGGGTCGGACTACAATGAGCAGTTCTTC
>few|TRBJ1-1|TRBV18|TRBD1
CASSLTGTGERNTEAFF
TGTGCCAGCTCACTAACCGGGACAGGGGAGAGGAACACTGAAGCTTTCTTT
>-|TRBJ1-1|TRBV7-2|-
CASLSDGGTEAFF
TGTGCCAGCTTATCAGACGGAGGAACTGAAGCTTTCTTT
>-|TRBJ2-5|TRBV7-2|-
CASSLGPPVEAQYF
TGTGCCAGCAGCTTAGGGCCCCCAGTGGAGGCCCAGTACTTC
>once|TRBJ1-5|TRBV2|-
CASRTDYSNQPQHF
TGTGCCAGTAGGACAGATTATAGCAATCAGCCCCAGCATTTT
>-|TRBJ1-5|TRBV6-1|-
CASSERGITAQPQHF
TGTGCCAGCAGTGAACGAGGGATTACGGCGCAGCCCCAGCATTTT
>medium-sized|TRBJ2-4|TRBV2|TRBD1
CASGGQGASIQYF
TGTGCCAGCGGGGGACAGGGGGCTTCCATTCAGTACTTC
>-|TRBJ2-2|TRBV2|TRBD2
CASSPRWGGGTNTGELFF
TGTGCCAGCAGCCCAAGATGGGGCGGGGGTACGAACACCGGGGAGCTGTTTTTT
>-|TRBJ2-6|TRBV2|TRBD1
CASRSPPGDRASSGANVLTF
TGTGCCAGCCGATCCCCTCCTGGGGACAGGGCTAGCTCTGGGGCCAACGTCCTGACTTTC
>-|TRBJ1-6|TRBV18|TRBD1
CASSPFRDRSNSPLHF
TGTGCCAGCTCACCCTTCCGGGACAGGTCGAATTCACCCCTCCACTTT
>-|TRBJ2-3|TRBV5-1|TRBD2
CASRPLSGRGGDTQYF
TGCGCCAGCAGACCTCTTAGCGGGCGCGGAGGAGATACGCAGTATTTT
>-|TRBJ1-5|TRBV19|-
CATREGEVRQPQHF
TGTGCCACCCGGGAGGGGGAGGTCCGTCAGCCCCAGCATTTT
>-|TRBJ1-3|TRBV28|-
CASRGAGGYSGNTIYF
TGTGCCAGCAGGGGGGCGGGGGGGTACTCTGGAAACACCATATATTTT
>-|TRBJ2-6|TRBV7-9|-
CASSPRLGSGANVLTF
TGTGCCAGCAGCCCGCGGCTGGGCTCTGGGGCCAACGTCCTGACTTTC
>once|TRBJ2-4|TRBV18|-
CASSRDIAKNIQYF
TGTGCCAGCTCAAGAGATATAGCCAAAAACATTCAGTACTTC
>-|TRBJ1-3|TRBV7-2|-
CASSLSGAGNTIYF
TGTGCCAGCAGCTTAAGCGGGGCCGGAAACACCATATATTTT
>-|TRBJ2-3|TRBV7-9|-
CASSLKGGADTQYF
TGTGCCAGCAGCTTGAAAGGGGGGGCAGATACGCAGTATTTT
>-|TRBJ2-7|TRBV7-6|TRBD1
CASSLAGDRGDIEQYF
TGTGCCAGCAGCTTAGCCGGAGACAGGGGGGACATCGAGCAGTACTTC
>-|TRBJ1-5|TRBV5-5|TRBD1
CASSLATGHQPQHF
TGTGCCAGCAGCTTGGCGACAGGGCATCAGCCCCAGCATTTT
>-|TRBJ1-1|TRBV6-1|-
CASSERQVGKAEAFF
TGTGCCAGCAGTGAGAGACAGGTGGGGAAGGCGGAAGCTTTCTTT
>few|TRBJ2-1|TRBV18|-
CASSPPGSPTFYNEQFF
TGTGCCAGCTCACCACCGGGGAGCCCAACCTTTTACAATGAGCAGTTCTTC
>-|TRBJ2-6|TRBV30|TRBD2
CAGGVYGANVLTF
TGTGCTGGGGGGGTATATGGGGCCAACGTCCTGACTTTC
>-|TRBJ1-5|TRBV7-9|-
CASSPGSNQPQHF
TGTGCCAGCAGCCCTGGCAGCAATCAGCCCCAGCATTTT
>-|TRBJ2-7|TRBV2|-
CASRAEAGSSYEQYF
TGTGCCAGCAGGGCAGAGGCGGGCAGTTCCTACGAGCAGTACTTC
>-|TRBJ2-2|TRBV12-5|-
CASGSGQPNTGELFF
TGTGCTAGTGGCTCCGGACAGCCGAACACCGGGGAGCTGTTTTTT
>once|TRBJ2-1|TRBV9|TRBD2
CASSKSAGALYNEQFF
TGTGCCAGCAGCAAATCAGCGGGAGCCCTTTACAATGAGCAGTTCTTC
>-|TRBJ2-6|TRBV7-3|-
CASSLTLSGANVLTF
TGTGCCAGCAGCTTAACCCTCTCTGGGGCCAACGTCCTGACTTTC
>-|TRBJ2-5|TRBV5-4|-
CASSLRGVQETQYF
TGTGCCAGCAGCTTGAGAGGTGTACAAGAGACCCAGTACTTC